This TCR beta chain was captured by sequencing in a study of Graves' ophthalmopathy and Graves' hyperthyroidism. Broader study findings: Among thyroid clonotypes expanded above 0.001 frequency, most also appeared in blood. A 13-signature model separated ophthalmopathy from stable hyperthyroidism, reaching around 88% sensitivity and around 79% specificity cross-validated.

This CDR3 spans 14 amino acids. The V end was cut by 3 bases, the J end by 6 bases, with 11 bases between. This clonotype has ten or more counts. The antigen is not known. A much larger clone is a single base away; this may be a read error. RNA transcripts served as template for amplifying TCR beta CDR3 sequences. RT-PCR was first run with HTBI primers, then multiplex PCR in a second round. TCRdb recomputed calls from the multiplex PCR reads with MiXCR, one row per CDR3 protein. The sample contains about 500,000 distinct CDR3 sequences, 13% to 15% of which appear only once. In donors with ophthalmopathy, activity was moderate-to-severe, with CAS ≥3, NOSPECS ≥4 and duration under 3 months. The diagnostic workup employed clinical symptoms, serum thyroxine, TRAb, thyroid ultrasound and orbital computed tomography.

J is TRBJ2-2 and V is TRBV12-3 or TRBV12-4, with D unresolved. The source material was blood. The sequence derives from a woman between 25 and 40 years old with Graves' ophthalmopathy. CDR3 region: CASSFGPKPGELFF. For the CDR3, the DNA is TGTGCCAGCAGTTTTGGTCCCAAACCCGGGGAGCTGTTTTTT.